This TCR beta chain emerged from a study of cytomegalovirus exposure and HLA in healthy donors. A remark on this clone: Antigen: not known.

Here immunoSEQ multiplex PCR was the method, and the copy in TCRdb shows in-frame clones only, minus some. This table holds about 130,000 clones, approximately 91% found once. It was the 120-subject validation cohort, separate from the approximately 620-subject first cohort, to which the donors belonged. Study-level points and caveats: It was found in a later analysis that first-cohort TCR clusters tended to co-occur in the 100 to 150 validation repertoires. Usually a TCR sequence was rare, but some public TCRs were found in many donors. In vitro data verified a few CMV-associated chains as specific for CMV antigens.

The V and J ends lost 4 bases and 9 bases respectively, with 10 bases between them. The CDR3 totals 11 residues. Germline V lookup: CDR1 DFQATT, CDR2 SNEGSKA (reference sequence). Sequencing used PBMCs. This clonotype originated in a man younger than 40 in good health and CMV-seronegative. The rearrangement joins TRBV20-1 to TRBJ2-4, with D unclear. CDR3 nucleotides: TGCAGTGCTATAGCTTCGGCCATTCAGTACTTC. It is translated as CSAIASAIQYF.